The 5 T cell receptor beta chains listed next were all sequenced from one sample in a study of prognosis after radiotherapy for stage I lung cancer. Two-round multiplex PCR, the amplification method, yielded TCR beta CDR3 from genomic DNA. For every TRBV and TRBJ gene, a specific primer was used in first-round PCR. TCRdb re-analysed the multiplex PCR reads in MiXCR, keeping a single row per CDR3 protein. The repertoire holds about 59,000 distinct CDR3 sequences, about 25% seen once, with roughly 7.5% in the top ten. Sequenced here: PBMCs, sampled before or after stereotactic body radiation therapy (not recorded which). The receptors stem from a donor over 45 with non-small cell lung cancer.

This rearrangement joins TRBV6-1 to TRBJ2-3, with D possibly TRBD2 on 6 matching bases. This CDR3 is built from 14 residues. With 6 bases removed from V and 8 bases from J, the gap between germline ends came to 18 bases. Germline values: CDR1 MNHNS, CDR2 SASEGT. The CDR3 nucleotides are TGTGCCAGCAGGCGGGGCAGGTCTTTAGGTACGCAGTATTTT. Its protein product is CASRRGRSLGTQYF.

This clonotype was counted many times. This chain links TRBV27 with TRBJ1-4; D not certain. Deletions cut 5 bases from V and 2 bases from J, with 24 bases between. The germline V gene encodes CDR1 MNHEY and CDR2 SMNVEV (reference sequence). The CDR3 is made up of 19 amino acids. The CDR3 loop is CASSPLRGREQLTNEKLFF. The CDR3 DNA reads TGTGCCAGCAGTCCCCTCCGTGGACGGGAACAGTTGACTAATGAAAAACTGTTTTTT.

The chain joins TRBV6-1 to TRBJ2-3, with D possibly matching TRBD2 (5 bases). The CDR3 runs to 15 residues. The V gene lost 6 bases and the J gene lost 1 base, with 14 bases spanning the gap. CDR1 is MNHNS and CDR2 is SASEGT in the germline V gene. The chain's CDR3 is CASSPPGVGTDTQYF. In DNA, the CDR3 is TGTGCCAGCAGCCCCCCCGGGGTTGGCACAGATACGCAGTATTTT.

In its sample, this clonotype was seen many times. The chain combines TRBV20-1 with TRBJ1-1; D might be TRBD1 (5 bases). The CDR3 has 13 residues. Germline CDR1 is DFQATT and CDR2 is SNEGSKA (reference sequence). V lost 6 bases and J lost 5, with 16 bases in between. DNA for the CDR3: TGCAGTGCCGATAGAAGCCGGGGGACTGAAGCTTTCTTT. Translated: CSADRSRGTEAFF.

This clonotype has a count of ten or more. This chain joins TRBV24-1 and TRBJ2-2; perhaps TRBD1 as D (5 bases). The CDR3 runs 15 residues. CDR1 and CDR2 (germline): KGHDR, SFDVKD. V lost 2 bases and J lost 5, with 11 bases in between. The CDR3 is CATSDSTGDTGELFF. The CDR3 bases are TGTGCCACCAGTGATTCCACAGGCGATACCGGGGAGCTGTTTTTT.